One T cell receptor (beta chain) is described in this entry. Its antigen is unidentified. The CDR3 consists of 15 residues. Germline trimming cut 5 bases from V and 3 bases from J; bases unmatched to any gene: 5. The V gene's germline CDR1 is SEHNR and CDR2 FQNEAQ (reference sequence). Measured with immunoSEQ multiplex PCR; TCRdb has only the in-frame clones, and not every one. The sample contains 55,000 to 80,000 clones, around 87% of which appear only once. The sample originates from a study of OX40 agonist ivuxolimab in advanced cancers. On the study more broadly: Allowance was made for prior anti-PD-1, anti-PD-L1 or anti-CTLA-4 therapy, and about 40% had some. Study-level points and caveats: The average count of expanded clones was higher among CD8+ T cells than among CD4+.

The chain couples TRBV7-9 to TRBJ2-1, with 9 bases aligning to TRBD1. The sequences come from CD4+ or CD8+ T cells sorted from blood, collected in a trial of the OX40 agonist ivuxolimab. The source of this sequence is an adult with an advanced solid tumor such as melanoma, head and neck, liver or kidney cancer. The CDR3 coding sequence is TGTGCCAGCAGCACGGGACAGGGATTCTACAATGAGCAGTTCTTC. This sequence encodes CASSTGQGFYNEQFF. Variable domain in full (rest from reference TRBV7-9 and TRBJ2-1): DTGVSQNPRHKITKRGQNVTFRCDPISEHNRLYWYRQTLGQGPEFLTYFQNEAQLEKSRLLSDRFSAERPKGSFSTLEIQRTEQGDSAMYLCASSTGQGFYNEQFFGPGTRLTVL.